This entry is about one TCR beta chain. This clonotype was observed a few times. There is no known antigen for this receptor. No quality values exist for individual bases; no much larger clone is one base distant. Stable Graves' hyperthyroidism was defined as no progression to ophthalmopathy during 18 months of follow-up. Hyperthyroidism patients were newly diagnosed, had a disease duration of under 2 months, and were aged 18 to 65 years. The study excluded patients with uncontrolled infections, other autoimmune diseases, pregnancy or lactation. Diagnoses were based on clinical symptoms, serum thyroxine and TRAb, thyroid ultrasound and orbital computed tomography. Ficoll-Paque density gradient centrifugation was used to isolate PBMCs from about 10 ml of fresh peripheral blood. Total RNA was extracted with Trizol reagent, and quality was checked on an Agilent 2100 Bioanalyzer. Sequences MNHEY (CDR1) and SMNVEV (CDR2) are obtained from the germline V gene (reference sequence). The junction carries 17 bases between V and J, which are trimmed by 9 bases and 1 base respectively. Measured from the cysteine to the phenylalanine, the CDR3 is 15 residues long. The read is trimmed to its CDR3 DNA, 45 bases read in frame from base 1.

This sample stems from a study of T cells in Graves' hyperthyroidism and ophthalmopathy (dated by TCRdb to between 2017 and 2020). About the investigation overall: Peripheral blood samples were taken at the time of initial diagnosis, prior to any treatment. To identify TCR V-J signatures that set the groups apart, the researchers used a discovery cohort of 100 patients, made up of fewer than 50 with Graves' ophthalmopathy and about 55 with stable Graves' hyperthyroidism. Whether ophthalmopathy could be predicted prospectively was tested in an independent validation cohort made up of some 20 hyperthyroidism patients plus 17 patients who later progressed to ophthalmopathy. For training and testing, the 100 or so patients in the discovery cohort were randomly divided in a 7:3 ratio. In several Graves' hyperthyroidism patients, the study also compared T-cell repertoires from thyroid tissue with T-cell repertoires from blood. Once sampling was done, hyperthyroidism patients were given methimazole at a starting dose of 30 mg daily, whereas ophthalmopathy patients were given high-dose intravenous methylprednisolone. The paper describes TCR Vbeta CDR3 sequencing of around 130 peripheral blood samples, made up of 43 ophthalmopathy patients, approximately 73 hyperthyroidism patients and about 17 progressor patients. Results and caveats for the whole study, not just this receptor: No statistical method was used to fix the sample size in advance, and group allocation was not hidden from the investigators. A model built on a 13 V-J signature distinguished ophthalmopathy from stable hyperthyroidism, reaching about 88% sensitivity and around 81% specificity in cross-validation and 80%/75% in testing. Most expanded thyroid clonotypes (frequency above 0.001) were also detected in blood, a finding suggesting that blood repertoires may reflect thyroid immune responses. In validation, the model predicted progression to ophthalmopathy with approximately 71% sensitivity and around 72% specificity, a median of around six months before onset.

The TCR beta CDR3 regions were amplified from the RNA transcripts. The first round of RT-PCR for the TCR CDR3 was performed with the HTBI primer set and the Qiagen OneStep RT-PCR kit. A second multiplex PCR round built the libraries, followed by size selection and purification. The libraries were sequenced on an Illumina HiSeq2000 using paired-end 100 bp reads. The source study handled its data this way. SOAPnuke was used to process the raw data, throwing out any read that contained adapters or uncalled bases, had a mean Phred below 15, or lacked an exact constant-primer or identifier match. COPE v1.2.5 was used to merge the high-quality paired reads, and each unique nucleotide sequence was defined as a clonotype. Clonotypes were aligned to IMGT TRBV, TRBD and TRBJ reference segments using MiTCR v1.1. Only V-J combinations with frequency above 0.0001, covering roughly 99% of repertoires, were analysed. The TCS score was defined as F50 (clonal expansion) divided by E x V (chaos), with BLOSUM62-based TCRdist calculated between CDR3 peptides within each V-J. Welch's t-statistics and random forest reduced fewer than 600 V-J features to 10 to 15, which were used in a naive Bayes classifier (R e1071). TCRdb reanalyzed the raw reads on its own, using fastp at Q25 for trimming and MiXCR for clone calling, and kept in-frame beta chains. Records with the same CDR3 protein are collapsed into one entry carrying the most frequent genes and DNA. These V and J calls derive from TCRdb rather than the authors' analysis. The sample data list about 340,000 distinct CDR3 sequences, and 20% to 25% of these were observed just once. The top ten hold around 48% of the sample.

The chain is made from TRBV27 and TRBJ2-3; the D gene cannot be resolved beyond TRBD1 or TRBD2, each matching 5 bases. Sequenced input: blood. The source of this sequence is a woman aged 45 to 65 with Graves' hyperthyroidism. The nucleotides are TGTGCCAGTACCGAGGGGCCGTACGGCACAGATACGCAGTATTTT. It specifies CASTEGPYGTDTQYF.